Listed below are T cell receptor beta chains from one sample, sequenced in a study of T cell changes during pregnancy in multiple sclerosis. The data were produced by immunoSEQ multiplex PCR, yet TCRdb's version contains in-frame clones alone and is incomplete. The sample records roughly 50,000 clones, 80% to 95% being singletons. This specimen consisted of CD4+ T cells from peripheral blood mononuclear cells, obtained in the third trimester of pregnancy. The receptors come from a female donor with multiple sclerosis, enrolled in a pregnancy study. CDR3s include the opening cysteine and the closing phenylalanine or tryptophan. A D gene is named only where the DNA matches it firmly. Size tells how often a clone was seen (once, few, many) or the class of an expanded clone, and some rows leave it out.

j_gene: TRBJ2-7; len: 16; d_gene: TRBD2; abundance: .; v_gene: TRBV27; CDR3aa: CASSLRAAGASYEQYF; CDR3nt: TGTGCCAGCAGTTTAAGGGCGGCGGGAGCGTCCTACGAGCAGTACTTC
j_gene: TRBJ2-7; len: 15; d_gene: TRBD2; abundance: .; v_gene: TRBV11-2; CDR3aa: CASSLGSGRSYEQYF; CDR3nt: TGTGCCAGCAGCTTAGGAAGCGGGAGGTCCTACGAGCAGTACTTC
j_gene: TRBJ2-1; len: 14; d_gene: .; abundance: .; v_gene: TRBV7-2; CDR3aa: CASSGGAFGNEQFF; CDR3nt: TGTGCCAGCAGTGGGGGGGCCTTTGGGAATGAGCAGTTCTTC
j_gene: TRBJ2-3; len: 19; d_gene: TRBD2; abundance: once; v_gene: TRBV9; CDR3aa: CASSVGGTAGGPSTDTQYF; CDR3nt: TGTGCCAGCAGCGTAGGTGGGACAGCGGGAGGACCGAGCACAGATACGCAGTATTTT
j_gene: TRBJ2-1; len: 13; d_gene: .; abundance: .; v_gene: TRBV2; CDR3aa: CASSDRLPPEQFF; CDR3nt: TGTGCCAGCAGTGACCGGTTGCCGCCTGAGCAGTTCTTC
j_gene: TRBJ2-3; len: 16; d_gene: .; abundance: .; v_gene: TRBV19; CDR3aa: CASSPGVSRGTDTQYF; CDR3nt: TGTGCCAGTAGTCCGGGGGTTTCCCGCGGCACAGATACGCAGTATTTT
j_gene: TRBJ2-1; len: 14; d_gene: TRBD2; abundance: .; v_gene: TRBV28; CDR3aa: CASGAGGNYNEQFF; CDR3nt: TGTGCCAGCGGAGCGGGAGGAAACTACAATGAGCAGTTCTTC
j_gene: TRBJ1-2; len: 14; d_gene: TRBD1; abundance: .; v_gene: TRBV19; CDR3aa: CASSRQGAIYGYTF; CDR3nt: TGTGCCAGTAGTCGACAGGGGGCTATTTATGGCTACACCTTC
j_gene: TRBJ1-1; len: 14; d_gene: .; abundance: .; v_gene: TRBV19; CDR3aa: CASSIGQLNTEAFF; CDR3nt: TGTGCCAGTAGTATTGGGCAGTTAAACACTGAAGCTTTCTTT
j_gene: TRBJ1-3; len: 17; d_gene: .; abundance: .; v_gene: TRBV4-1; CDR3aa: CASSQASAGSSGNTIYF; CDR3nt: TGCGCCAGCAGCCAAGCGAGTGCCGGGAGCTCTGGAAACACCATATATTTT
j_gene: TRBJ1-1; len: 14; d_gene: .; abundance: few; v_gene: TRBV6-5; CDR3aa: CASSYSPRGTEAFF; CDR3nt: TGTGCCAGCAGTTACTCTCCAAGGGGGACTGAAGCTTTCTTT
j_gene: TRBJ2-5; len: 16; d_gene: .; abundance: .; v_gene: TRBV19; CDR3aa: CASSLRGGVYQETQYF; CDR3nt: TGTGCCAGTAGTCTAAGAGGAGGCGTGTACCAAGAGACCCAGTACTTC
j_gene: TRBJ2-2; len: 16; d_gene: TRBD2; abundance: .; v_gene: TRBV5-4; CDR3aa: CASSSTSGRLTGELFF; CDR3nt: TGTGCCAGCAGCTCCACTAGCGGGAGGCTCACCGGGGAGCTGTTTTTT
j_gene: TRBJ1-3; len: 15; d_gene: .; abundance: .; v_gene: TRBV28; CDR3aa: CASSLRALSGNTIYF; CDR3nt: TGTGCCAGCAGTTTGAGGGCCCTCTCTGGAAACACCATATATTTT
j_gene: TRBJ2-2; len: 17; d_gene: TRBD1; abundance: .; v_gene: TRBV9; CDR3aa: CASSVVGQGNPTGELFF; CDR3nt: TGTGCCAGCAGCGTAGTAGGACAGGGGAATCCCACCGGGGAGCTGTTTTTT
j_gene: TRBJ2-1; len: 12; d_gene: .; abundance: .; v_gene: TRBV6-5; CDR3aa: CASSPVRSALFF; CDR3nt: TGTGCCAGCAGCCCAGTGAGGTCGGCGCTGTTCTTC
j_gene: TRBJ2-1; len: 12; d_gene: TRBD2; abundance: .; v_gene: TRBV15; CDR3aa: CATSNRGGEQFF; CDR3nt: TGTGCCACCAGCAACCGCGGGGGTGAGCAGTTCTTC
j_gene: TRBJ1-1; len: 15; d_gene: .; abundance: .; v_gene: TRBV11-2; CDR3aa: CASSSPAGLGTEAFF; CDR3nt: TGTGCCAGCAGCTCCCCGGCAGGGCTGGGGACTGAAGCTTTCTTT
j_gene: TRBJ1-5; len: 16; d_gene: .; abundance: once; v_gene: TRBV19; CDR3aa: CASSISGGIGNQPQHF; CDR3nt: TGTGCCAGTAGTATATCGGGGGGGATTGGCAATCAGCCCCAGCATTTT
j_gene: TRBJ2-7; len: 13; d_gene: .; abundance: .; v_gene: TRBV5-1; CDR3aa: CASSFPGTYEQYF; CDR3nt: TGCGCCAGCAGCTTTCCAGGGACCTACGAGCAGTACTTC
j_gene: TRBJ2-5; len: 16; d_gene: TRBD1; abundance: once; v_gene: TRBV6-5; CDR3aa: CASSYSGQEFQETQYF; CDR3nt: TGTGCCAGCAGTTACTCGGGACAGGAATTCCAAGAGACCCAGTACTTC
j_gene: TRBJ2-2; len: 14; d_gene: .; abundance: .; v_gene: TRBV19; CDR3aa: CASSNTGLTGELFF; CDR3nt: TGTGCCAGTAGTAATACAGGGTTGACCGGGGAGCTGTTTTTT
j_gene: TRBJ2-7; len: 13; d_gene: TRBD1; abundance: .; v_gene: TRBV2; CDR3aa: CASKTGVSYEQYF; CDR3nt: TGTGCCAGCAAGACAGGGGTATCCTACGAGCAGTACTTC
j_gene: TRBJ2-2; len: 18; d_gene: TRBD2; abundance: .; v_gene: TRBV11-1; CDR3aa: CASSLGTRFSRDTGELFF; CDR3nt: TGTGCCAGCAGCTTGGGGACTAGATTCTCTCGGGACACCGGGGAGCTGTTTTTT
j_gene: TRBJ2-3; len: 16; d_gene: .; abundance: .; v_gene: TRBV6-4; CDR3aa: CASSDGAGSSTDTQYF; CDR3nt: TGTGCCAGCAGTGACGGCGCAGGGTCTAGCACAGATACGCAGTATTTT
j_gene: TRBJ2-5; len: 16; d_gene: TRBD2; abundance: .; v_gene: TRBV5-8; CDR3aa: CASSLAGSGRGETQYF; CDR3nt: TGTGCCAGCAGCTTGGCCGGTAGCGGGAGAGGAGAGACCCAGTACTTC
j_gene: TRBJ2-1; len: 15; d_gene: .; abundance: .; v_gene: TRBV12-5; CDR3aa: CASGAGSVSADEQFF; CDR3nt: TGTGCTAGTGGGGCGGGCTCGGTGTCTGCCGATGAGCAGTTCTTC
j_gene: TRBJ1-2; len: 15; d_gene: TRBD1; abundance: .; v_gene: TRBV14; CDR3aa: CASSDLQGRADGYTF; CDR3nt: TGTGCCAGCAGCGATCTACAGGGGCGCGCTGATGGCTACACCTTC
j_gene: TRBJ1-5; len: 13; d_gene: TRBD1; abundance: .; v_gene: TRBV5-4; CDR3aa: CASSLDRDQPQHF; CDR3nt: TGTGCCAGCAGCCTGGACAGGGATCAGCCCCAGCATTTT
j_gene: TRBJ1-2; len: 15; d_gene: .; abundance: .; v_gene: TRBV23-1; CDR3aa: CASSHSQGTSLGYTF; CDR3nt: TGCGCCAGCAGTCATTCTCAGGGGACGTCTTTAGGCTACACCTTC
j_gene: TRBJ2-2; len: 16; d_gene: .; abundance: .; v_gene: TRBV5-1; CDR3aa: CASTRTGRENTGELFF; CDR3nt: TGCGCCAGCACCCGGACAGGGAGGGAAAACACCGGGGAGCTGTTTTTT
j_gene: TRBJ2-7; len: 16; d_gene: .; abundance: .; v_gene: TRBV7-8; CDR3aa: CASSQHRGLVYPEQYF; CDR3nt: TGTGCCAGCAGCCAACACAGAGGGCTCGTATATCCGGAGCAGTACTTC
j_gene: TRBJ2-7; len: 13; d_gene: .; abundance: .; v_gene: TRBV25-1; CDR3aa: CASSETVSYEQYF; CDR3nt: TGTGCCAGCAGTGAGACAGTCTCCTACGAGCAGTACTTC
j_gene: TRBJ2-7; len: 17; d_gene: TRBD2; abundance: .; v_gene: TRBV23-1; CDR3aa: CASSHPKKTSASYEQYF; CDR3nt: TGCGCCAGCAGTCATCCGAAAAAGACTAGCGCCTCCTACGAGCAGTACTTC
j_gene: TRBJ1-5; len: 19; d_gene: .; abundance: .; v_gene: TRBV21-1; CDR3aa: CASSKDSSGQGAVNQPQHF; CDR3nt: TGTGCCAGCAGCAAAGACTCATCAGGACAGGGGGCTGTCAATCAGCCCCAGCATTTT
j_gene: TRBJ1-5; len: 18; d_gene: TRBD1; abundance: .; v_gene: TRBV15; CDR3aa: CATSGLPGQGGVNQPQHF; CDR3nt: TGTGCCACCAGCGGGCTTCCGGGACAGGGAGGGGTCAATCAGCCCCAGCATTTT
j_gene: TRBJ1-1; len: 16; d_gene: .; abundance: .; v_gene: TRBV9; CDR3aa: CASSAIQGNVGTEAFF; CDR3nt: TGTGCCAGCAGCGCGATCCAGGGGAATGTGGGCACTGAAGCTTTCTTT
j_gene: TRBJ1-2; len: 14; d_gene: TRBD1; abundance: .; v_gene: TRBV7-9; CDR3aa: CASSLSTGGGGYTF; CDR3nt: TGTGCCAGCAGCTTATCGACAGGGGGCGGTGGCTACACCTTC
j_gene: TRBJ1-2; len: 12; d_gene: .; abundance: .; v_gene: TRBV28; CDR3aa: CATGTTDYGYTF; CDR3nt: TGTGCCACCGGGACAACGGACTATGGCTACACCTTC
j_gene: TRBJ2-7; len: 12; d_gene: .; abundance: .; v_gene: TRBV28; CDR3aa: CASSYQNYEQYF; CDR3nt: TGTGCCAGCAGTTATCAAAACTACGAGCAGTACTTC
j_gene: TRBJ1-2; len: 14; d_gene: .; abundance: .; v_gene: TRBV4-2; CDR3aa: CASSQDGGLYGYTF; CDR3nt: TGTGCCAGCAGCCAAGATGGAGGGCTCTATGGCTACACCTTC
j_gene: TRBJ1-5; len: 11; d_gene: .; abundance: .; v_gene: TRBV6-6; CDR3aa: CASARNQPQHF; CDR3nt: TGTGCCAGTGCCCGGAATCAGCCCCAGCATTTT
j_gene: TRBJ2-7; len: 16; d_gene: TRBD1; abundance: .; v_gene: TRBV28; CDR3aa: CASRPHSRDRAYEQYF; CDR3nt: TGTGCCAGCAGGCCTCATTCCCGGGACAGGGCCTACGAGCAGTACTTC
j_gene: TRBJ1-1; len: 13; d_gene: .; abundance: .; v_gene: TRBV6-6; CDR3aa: CASSSTGNTEAFF; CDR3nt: TGTGCCAGCAGTTCTACGGGTAACACTGAAGCTTTCTTT
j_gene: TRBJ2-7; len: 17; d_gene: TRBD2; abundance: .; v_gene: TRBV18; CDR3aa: CASSPKTSGVVPYEQYF; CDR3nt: TGTGCCAGCTCTCCGAAGACTAGCGGGGTTGTTCCCTACGAGCAGTACTTC
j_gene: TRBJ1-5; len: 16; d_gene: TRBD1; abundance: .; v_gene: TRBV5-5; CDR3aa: CASSSYQGTGNQPQHF; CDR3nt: TGTGCCAGCAGCTCGTACCAGGGGACAGGCAATCAGCCCCAGCATTTT
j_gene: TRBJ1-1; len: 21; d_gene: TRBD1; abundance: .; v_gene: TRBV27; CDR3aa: CASHPRSPPSTTGGKNTEAFF; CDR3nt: TGTGCCAGCCACCCCAGGTCTCCTCCATCCACGACAGGGGGTAAGAACACTGAAGCTTTCTTT
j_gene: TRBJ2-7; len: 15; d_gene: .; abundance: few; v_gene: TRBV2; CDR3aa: CASSEGSLNGYEQYF; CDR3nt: TGTGCCAGCAGTGAAGGGAGCCTAAACGGCTACGAGCAGTACTTC
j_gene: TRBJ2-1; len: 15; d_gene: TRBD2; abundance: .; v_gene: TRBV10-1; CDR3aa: CASRGLAGGTREQFF; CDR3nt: TGCGCCAGCAGGGGACTAGCGGGAGGGACCAGGGAGCAGTTCTTC
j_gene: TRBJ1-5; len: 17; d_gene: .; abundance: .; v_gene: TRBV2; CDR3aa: CASSELGRSIGNQPQHF; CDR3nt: TGTGCCAGCAGTGAATTGGGTCGGAGCATTGGCAATCAGCCCCAGCATTTT
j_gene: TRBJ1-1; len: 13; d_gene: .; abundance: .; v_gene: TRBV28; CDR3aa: CASGGYGNTEAFF; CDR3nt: TGTGCCAGCGGCGGTTACGGGAACACTGAAGCTTTCTTT
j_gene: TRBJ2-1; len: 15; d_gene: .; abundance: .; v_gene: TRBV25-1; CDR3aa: CASSDGGKRYNEQFF; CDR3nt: TGTGCCAGCAGTGATGGGGGGAAGAGGTACAATGAGCAGTTCTTC
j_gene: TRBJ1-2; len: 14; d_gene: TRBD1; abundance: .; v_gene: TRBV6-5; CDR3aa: CASSSTGGAGGYTF; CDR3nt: TGTGCCAGCAGTTCCACAGGGGGCGCGGGGGGCTACACCTTC
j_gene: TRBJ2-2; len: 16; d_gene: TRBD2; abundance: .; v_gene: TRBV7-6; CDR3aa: CASSSGLAGNTGELFF; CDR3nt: TGTGCCAGCAGCTCCGGACTAGCGGGAAACACCGGGGAGCTGTTTTTT
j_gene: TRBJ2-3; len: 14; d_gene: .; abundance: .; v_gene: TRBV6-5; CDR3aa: CASKPGHPGDTQYF; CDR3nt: TGTGCCAGCAAGCCGGGACACCCAGGGGATACGCAGTATTTT
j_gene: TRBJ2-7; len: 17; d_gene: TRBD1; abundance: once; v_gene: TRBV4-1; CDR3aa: CASSHLPPGTGGYEQYF; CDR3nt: TGCGCCAGCAGCCATCTCCCCCCCGGGACAGGGGGGTACGAGCAGTACTTC